The next 5 T cell receptor beta chains were all read from a single sample in a study of blood T cell repertoires in COVID-19. The assay was immunoSEQ multiplex PCR, and TCRdb's table has in-frame clones only and misses some. The sample contains 390,000 or so clones, more than 80% of which appear only once. Sequenced input: peripheral blood. These receptors all come from a woman aged 25-40 years with active or convalescent COVID-19.

The chain employs TRBV7-9 and TRBJ2-7, with TRBD2 as a possible D gene (5 bases). In germline, CDR1 is SEHNR, CDR2 FQNEAQ (reference sequence). The V gene lost 2 bases and the J gene lost 0 bases, with 17 bases spanning the gap. The CDR3 length is 17 residues. DNA of the CDR3: TGTGCCAGCAGCTTATATGCCCAATCGGGGATCTCCTACGAGCAGTACTTC. As protein: CASSLYAQSGISYEQYF.

The CDR3 nucleotides read TGTGCCAGCAGTTTCTTGCCCCGGGGCAATCAGCCCCAGCATTTT. Amino acids: CASSFLPRGNQPQHF. The V call is TRBV27, the J call TRBJ1-5; the D is unclear. V lost 3 bases and J lost 2, with 11 bases in between. The CDR3 consists of 15 residues. Germline V CDR1 and CDR2: MNHEY, SMNVEV (reference sequence).

To note about this clone: A read error may produce the germline difference seen at one junction end. The chain carries TRBV2 and TRBJ2-1, with TRBD2 matching 9 bases. The CDR3 is made up of 17 amino acids. The germline V gene encodes CDR1 SNHLY and CDR2 FYNNEI. CDR3: CASREAGGSYSYNEQFF. CDR3 coding DNA: TGTGCCAGCAGAGAAGCGGGGGGATCCTACTCCTACAATGAGCAGTTCTTC.

The chain combines TRBV5-1 with TRBJ2-5, with D perhaps matching TRBD1 (6 bases). The germline gives CDR1 SGHRS, CDR2 YFSETQ. V was pared by 4 bases and J by 2 bases, with 15 bases between. The CDR3 is 15 residues long. The CDR3 nucleotides are TGCGCCAGCAGCCCAATACAGGGATTTCAAGAGACCCAGTACTTC. Its protein product is CASSPIQGFQETQYF.

The CDR3 loop reads CASSEGGPGLNNEQFF. The CDR3 bases are TGTGCCAGCAGTGAGGGTGGGCCGGGACTAAACAATGAGCAGTTCTTC. The chain carries TRBV6-1 and TRBJ2-1, with TRBD2 matching 7 bases. The CDR3 spans 16 residues. Per germline, CDR1 MNHNS and CDR2 SASEGT. Trimming removed 3 bases from V and 5 bases from J; junction bases left unmatched: 10.